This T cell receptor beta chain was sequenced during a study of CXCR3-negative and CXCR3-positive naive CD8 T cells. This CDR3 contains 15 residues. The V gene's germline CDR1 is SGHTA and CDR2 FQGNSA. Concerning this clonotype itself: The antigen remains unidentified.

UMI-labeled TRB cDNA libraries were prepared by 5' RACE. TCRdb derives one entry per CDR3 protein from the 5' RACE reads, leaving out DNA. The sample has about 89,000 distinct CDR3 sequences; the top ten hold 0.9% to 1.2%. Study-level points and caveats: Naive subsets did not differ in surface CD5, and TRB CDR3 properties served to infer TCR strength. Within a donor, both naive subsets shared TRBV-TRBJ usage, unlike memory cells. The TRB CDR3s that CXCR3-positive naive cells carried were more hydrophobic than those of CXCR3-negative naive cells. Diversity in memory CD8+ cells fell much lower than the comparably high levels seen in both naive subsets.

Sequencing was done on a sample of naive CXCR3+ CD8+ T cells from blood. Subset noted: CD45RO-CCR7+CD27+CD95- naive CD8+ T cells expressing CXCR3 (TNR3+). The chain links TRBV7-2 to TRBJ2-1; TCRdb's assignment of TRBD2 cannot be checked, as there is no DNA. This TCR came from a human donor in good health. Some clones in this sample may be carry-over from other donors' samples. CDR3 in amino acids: CASSLGLAEYNEQFF.